This TCR beta chain was sequenced in a study of T cells in localized non-small cell lung cancer. Study-level points and caveats: Appearances in adjacent lung were noted for a median 57 of the top 100 tumor clones. It remains possible that heterogeneity exists, since only one tumor region was sequenced. There was higher T cell clonality in uninvolved adjacent lung than in tumor, and it was highest there.

Repertoires were generated with immunoSEQ multiplex PCR, while TCRdb's copy carries only in-frame clones and drops some. The data hold roughly 89,000 clones, with approximately 90% observed a single time. For this clone: No antigen is known for it.

This sample comprised PBMCs, obtained before any cancer treatment. This TCR was sampled from a woman aged 40-75 years with stage II squamous cell lung carcinoma.

The CDR3, as DNA: TGTGCCATCAGTGATCGTGGGGGGAGGAATACTGAAGCTTTCTTT. Amino acids: CAISDRGGRNTEAFF. The chain has TRBV10-3 and TRBJ1-1, with a weak D call TRBD1 (5 bases). The CDR3 is made up of 15 amino acids. V gave up 3 bases and J gave up 5 bases, with 16 bases separating them. Germline V gene lookup returns CDR1 ENHRY and CDR2 SYGVKD.